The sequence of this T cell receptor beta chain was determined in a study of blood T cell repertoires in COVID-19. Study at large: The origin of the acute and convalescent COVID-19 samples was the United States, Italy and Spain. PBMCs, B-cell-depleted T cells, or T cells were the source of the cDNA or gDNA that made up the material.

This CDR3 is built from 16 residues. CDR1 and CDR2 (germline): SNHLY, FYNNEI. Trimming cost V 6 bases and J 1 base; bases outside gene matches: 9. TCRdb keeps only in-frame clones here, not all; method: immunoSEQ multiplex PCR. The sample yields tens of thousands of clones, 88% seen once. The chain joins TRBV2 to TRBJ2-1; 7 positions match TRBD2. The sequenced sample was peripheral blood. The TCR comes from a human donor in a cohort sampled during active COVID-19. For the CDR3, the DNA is TGTGCCAGCAGGCCCCCTAGCGGAGTTTCCTACAATGAGCAGTTCTTC. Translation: CASRPPSGVSYNEQFF.